The 14 T cell receptor beta chains in this list originate from one sample, sequenced in a study of blood T cells in healthy people across ages (dated by TCRdb to between 2015 and 2017). The library was built by means of 5' RACE. A second PCR of roughly 6 to 11 cycles was performed with a sample-barcoded 5' primer and a J-beta primer mix. In-frame beta chains were kept once TCRdb had trimmed the public reads at Q25 with fastp and called clones with MiXCR. Each CDR3 protein appears once, grouped with its most common genes and DNA. A total of 1.5 million to 2 million distinct CDR3 sequences appear in this sample, roughly 43% of them only once. More than 20% of the sample is taken by the ten largest. Sequencing input: blood. The receptors were gathered from a human donor in good health.

The chain employs TRBV3-1 and TRBJ1-1; no clear D gene. The CDR3 consists of 15 residues. CDR1 LGHDT and CDR2 YNNKEL come from the germline V gene (reference sequence). V was pared by 0 bases and J by 1 base, with 9 bases between. CDR3 residues: CASSQEYYGNTEAFF. The DNA of the CDR3 is TGTGCCAGCAGCCAAGAGTACTATGGGAACACTGAAGCTTTCTTT.

This clonotype was seen more than once but under ten times. An end of the junction does not agree with germline; a read error may underlie this. This sequence joins TRBV6-2 or TRBV6-3 and TRBJ1-2; TRBD1 aligns across 7 bases. Germline loops: CDR1 MNHEY, CDR2 SVGEGT. The CDR3 length is 12 residues. The chain's CDR3 is CASSADRDGYTF. DNA of the CDR3: TGCGCCAGCAGCGCCGACAGGGATGGCTACACCTTC.

The chain recombines TRBV9 with TRBJ2-1; D not certain. Germline V gives CDR1 SGDLS, CDR2 YYNGEE. The CDR3 has 14 residues. The V end was cut by 4 bases, the J end by 4 bases, with 12 bases between. The CDR3 reads CASSSRTDYNEQFF. CDR3 DNA: TGTGCCAGCAGCTCTCGAACAGATTACAATGAGCAGTTCTTC.

This chain links TRBV12-3 or TRBV12-4 with TRBJ2-1, with 14 bases lining up with TRBD2. The CDR3 is made up of 16 amino acids. With 6 bases clipped from V and 6 bases from J, the junction kept 7 bases outside the gene matches. The CDR3 loop is CASRFGLAGGSNEQFF. The CDR3 DNA follows: TGTGCCAGCAGATTCGGACTAGCGGGGGGAAGCAATGAGCAGTTCTTC.

The chain couples TRBV6-1 to TRBJ2-1, with 13 bases identical to TRBD2. The V gene's germline CDR1 is MNHNS and CDR2 SASEGT. After removal of 5 bases from V and 8 bases from J, the junction contained 3 bases not matched to a gene. The CDR3 runs 14 residues. Written as DNA, the CDR3 is TGTGCCAGCAGTTGGACTAGCGGGGGCTATGAGCAGTTCTTC. Translation: CASSWTSGGYEQFF.

This clonotype turned up a few times. This chain connects TRBV29-1 to TRBJ2-1; D uncertain. Germline V lookup: CDR1 SQVTM, CDR2 ANQGSEA. The CDR3 consists of 12 residues. V was trimmed by 3 bases and J by 9 bases, leaving 12 bases between them. The CDR3 spells CSVEVVWGEQFF. The CDR3 bases are TGCAGCGTTGAGGTGGTCTGGGGTGAGCAGTTCTTC.

V gene TRBV29-1 combines with J gene TRBJ1-3; D ambiguous. This CDR3 has 13 amino acids. Trimming pared 0 bases from V and 4 bases from J, leaving 7 bases between. CDR1 is SQVTM and CDR2 is ANQGSEA in the germline V gene. CDR3 residues: CSVEEGGGNTIYF. The CDR3, as DNA: TGCAGCGTTGAAGAGGGTGGCGGAAACACCATATATTTT.

The chain combines TRBV2 with TRBJ2-1, with D possibly called TRBD1 or TRBD2 (5 bases each). Looked up from germline, CDR1 is SNHLY and CDR2 is FYNNEI. CDR3 length: 16 amino acids. The V end was cut by 7 bases, the J end by 6 bases, with 22 bases between. The CDR3 sequence: CASIHPGGRTSNEQFF. For the CDR3, the DNA is TGTGCCAGCATACATCCTGGGGGACGAACTAGCAATGAGCAGTTCTTC.

This chain joins TRBV9 and TRBJ2-3, with 11 positions matching TRBD2. CDR3 length equals 17 residues. CDR1 is SGDLS and CDR2 is YYNGEE in the germline V gene. The J segment lost 2 bases and the V segment lost 0 bases, leaving 5 bases of the junction unmatched. The CDR3 loop reads CASSVGATSGNTDTQYF. The CDR3 DNA is TGTGCCAGCAGCGTAGGCGCGACTAGCGGGAACACAGATACGCAGTATTTT.

This clonotype was found many times. CDR3 nucleotide sequence: TGTGCCAGCAGCCAGCGGGGATCCTACGAGCAGTACTTC. This sequence encodes CASSQRGSYEQYF. The rearrangement uses TRBV3-1 and TRBJ2-7; a possible D gene is TRBD2 (6 bases). This CDR3 has 13 amino acids. Germline lookup yields CDR1 LGHDT and CDR2 YNNKEL (reference sequence). The V end lost 3 bases, the J end lost 1 base, and 7 bases lay between the germline ends.

The chain joins TRBV7-9 to TRBJ2-2; 8 positions agree with TRBD1. Germline lookup yields CDR1 SEHNR and CDR2 FQNEAQ (reference sequence). The CDR3 length is 16 residues. J lost 3 bases, V lost 2 bases, and 5 bases had no gene match. The CDR3 loop is CASSLRDRNHTGELFF. DNA of the CDR3: TGTGCCAGCAGCTTAAGGGACAGGAATCACACCGGGGAGCTGTTTTTT.

The chain recombines TRBV4-1 with TRBJ2-5; TRBD2 matches at 7 bases. Germline trimming cut 0 bases from V and 2 bases from J; bases unmatched to any gene: 9. This CDR3 spans 17 amino acids. Germline V gene data show CDR1 as MGHRA and CDR2 as YSYEKL. CDR3 DNA sequence: TGCGCCAGCAGCCAAGACCCGCTAGCGGTAGAACAAGAGACCCAGTACTTC. Residues: CASSQDPLAVEQETQYF.

The chain employs TRBV20-1 and TRBJ2-5, with unresolved D. The CDR3 has 11 amino acids. Looked up from germline, CDR1 is DFQATT and CDR2 is SNEGSKA (reference sequence). The ends were cut back, 2 bases at V and 4 bases at J, with 5 bases in the middle. This chain's CDR3 is CSARSLETQYF. For the CDR3, the DNA is TGCAGTGCTAGAAGTCTAGAGACCCAGTACTTC.

The chain combines TRBV27 with TRBJ2-5; possible D gene TRBD2, 7 bases. Germline CDR1 MNHEY, CDR2 SMNVEV (reference sequence). CDR3 length equals 12 residues. Trimming left V 6 bases short and J 12 bases short, with 17 bases between. The CDR3 here is CASRPRAGAEYF. The CDR3 region has the DNA TGTGCCAGCAGGCCTAGGGCGGGGGCGGAGTACTTC.